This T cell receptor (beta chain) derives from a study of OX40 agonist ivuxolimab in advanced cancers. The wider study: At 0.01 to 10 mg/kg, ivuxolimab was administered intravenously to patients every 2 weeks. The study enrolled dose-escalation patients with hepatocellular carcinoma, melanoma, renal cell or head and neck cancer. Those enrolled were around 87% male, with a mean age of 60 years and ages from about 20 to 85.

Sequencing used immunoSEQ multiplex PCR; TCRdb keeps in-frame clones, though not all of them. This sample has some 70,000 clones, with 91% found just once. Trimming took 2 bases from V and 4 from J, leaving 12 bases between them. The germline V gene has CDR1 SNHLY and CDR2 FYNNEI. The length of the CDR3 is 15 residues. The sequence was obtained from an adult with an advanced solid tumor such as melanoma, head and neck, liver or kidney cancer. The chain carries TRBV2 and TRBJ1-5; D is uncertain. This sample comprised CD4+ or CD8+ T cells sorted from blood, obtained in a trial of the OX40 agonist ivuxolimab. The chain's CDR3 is CASSELGFGNQPQHF. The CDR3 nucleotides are TGTGCCAGCAGTGAATTGGGTTTCGGTAATCAGCCCCAGCATTTT.